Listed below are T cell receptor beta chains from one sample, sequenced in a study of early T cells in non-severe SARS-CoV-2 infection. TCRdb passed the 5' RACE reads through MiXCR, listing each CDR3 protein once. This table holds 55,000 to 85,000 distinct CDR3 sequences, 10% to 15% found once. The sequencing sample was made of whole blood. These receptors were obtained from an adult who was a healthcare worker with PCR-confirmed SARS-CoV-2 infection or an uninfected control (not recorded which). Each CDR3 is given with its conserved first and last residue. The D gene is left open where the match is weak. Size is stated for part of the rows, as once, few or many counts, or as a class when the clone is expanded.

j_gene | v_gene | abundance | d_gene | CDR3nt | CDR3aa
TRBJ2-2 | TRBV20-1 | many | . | TGCAGTGCCAAACTAGGGGGAAACACCGGGGAGCTGTTTTTT | CSAKLGGNTGELFF
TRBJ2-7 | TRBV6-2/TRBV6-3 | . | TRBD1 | TGTGCCAGCAGACAGCCGGGACAGGGGCCCTACGAGCAGTACTTC | CASRQPGQGPYEQYF
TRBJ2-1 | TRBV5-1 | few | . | TGCGCCAGCAGCTTGACAGTCAGTTCCTACAATGAGCAGTTCTTC | CASSLTVSSYNEQFF
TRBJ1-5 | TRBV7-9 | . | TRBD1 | TGTGCCAGCACGACAGGGGAGGGTCAGCCCCAGCATTTT | CASTTGEGQPQHF
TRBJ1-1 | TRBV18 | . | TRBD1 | TGTGCCAGCTCGCACCCAGGGGGCACTGAAGCTTTCTTT | CASSHPGGTEAFF
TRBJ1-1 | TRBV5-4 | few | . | TGTGCCAGCAGCTTAGGGACGTTTAACACTGAAGCTTTCTTT | CASSLGTFNTEAFF
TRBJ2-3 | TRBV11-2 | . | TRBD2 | TGTGCCAGCAGCTTCCGTATAGCGGGAAGCACAGATACGCAGTATTTT | CASSFRIAGSTDTQYF
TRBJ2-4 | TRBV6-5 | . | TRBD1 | TGTGCCAGCTCGACAGGGGGCCTCGGGTTTGACATTCAGTACTTC | CASSTGGLGFDIQYF
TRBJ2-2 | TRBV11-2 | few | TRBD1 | TGTGCCACCGGCGGGACAGGGGAAACCGGGGAGCTGTTTTTT | CATGGTGETGELFF
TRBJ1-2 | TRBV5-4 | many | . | TGTGCCAGCAGCGGGTCGGTCTATGGCTACACCTTC | CASSGSVYGYTF
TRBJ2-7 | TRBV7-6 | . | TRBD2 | TGTGCCAGCAGCCTGGGACAGTGGTCCACTAGCGGGAGTTGGTACGAGCAGTACTTC | CASSLGQWSTSGSWYEQYF
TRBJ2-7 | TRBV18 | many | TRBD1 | TGTGCCAGCTCACCCGGGACAGGCTACTACGAGCAGTACTTC | CASSPGTGYYEQYF
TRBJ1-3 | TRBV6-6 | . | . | TGTGCCAGCAGGATCGTCAGCTCTGGAAACACCATATATTTT | CASRIVSSGNTIYF
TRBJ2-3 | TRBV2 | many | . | TGTGCCAGCGGGCTTACCCTCCTGGGTACAGATACGCAGTATTTT | CASGLTLLGTDTQYF
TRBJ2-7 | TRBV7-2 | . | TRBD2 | TGTGCCAGCAGCCCCCCTGGAGTAGCGGGAGTAAGCGAGCAGTACTTC | CASSPPGVAGVSEQYF
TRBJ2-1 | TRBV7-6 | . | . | TGTGCCAGCAGCCCGAGGTGGGGGCATGAGCAGTTCTTC | CASSPRWGHEQFF
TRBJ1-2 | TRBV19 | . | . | TGTGCCAGTAGTATAGGAGGTGCACCCTATGGCTACACCTTC | CASSIGGAPYGYTF
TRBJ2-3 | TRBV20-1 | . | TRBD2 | TGCAGTGCTGCTAGCGGGGGGGCCGGCACAGATACGCAGTATTTT | CSAASGGAGTDTQYF
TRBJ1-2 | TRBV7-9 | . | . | TGTGCCAGCAGCTTCTCCAGTCCCTTTAACTATGGCTACACCTTC | CASSFSSPFNYGYTF
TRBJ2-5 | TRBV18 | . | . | TGTGCCAGCTCACCGAGGATGGTAGTGCAGCAGGAGACCCAGTACTTC | CASSPRMVVQQETQYF
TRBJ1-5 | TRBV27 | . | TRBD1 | TGTGCCAGCAGACAGACAGGGGAGCGGAGCAATCAGCCCCAGCATTTT | CASRQTGERSNQPQHF
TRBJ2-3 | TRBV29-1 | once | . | TGCAGCGTTGGCCCCGGAAGTGCAGATACGCAGTATTTT | CSVGPGSADTQYF
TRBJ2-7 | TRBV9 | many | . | TGTGCCAGCAGCGTATCGTCCCGAAGACAGGCCGGGGAGCAGTACTTC | CASSVSSRRQAGEQYF
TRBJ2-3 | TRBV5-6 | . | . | TGTGCCAGCAGCTTGGGGCTAGCAGCAGATACGCAGTATTTT | CASSLGLAADTQYF
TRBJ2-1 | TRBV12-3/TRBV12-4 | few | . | TGTGCCAGCAGTTTACAGTTTTGGTATGAGCAGTTCTTC | CASSLQFWYEQFF
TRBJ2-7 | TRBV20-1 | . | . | TGCAGTGCTAGAGGAGCAGGAAGAACCTACGAGCAGTACTTC | CSARGAGRTYEQYF
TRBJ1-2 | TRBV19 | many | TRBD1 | TGTGCCAGTCTCCGGGACAGGGCTTCTGGTGGCTACACCTTC | CASLRDRASGGYTF
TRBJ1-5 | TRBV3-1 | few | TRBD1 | TGTGCCAGCAGCCGGGACAGTAGAGGCAATCAGCCCCAGCATTTT | CASSRDSRGNQPQHF
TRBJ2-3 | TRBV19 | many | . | TGTGCCAGTAGTATCGACGGAAGCACAGATACGCAGTATTTT | CASSIDGSTDTQYF
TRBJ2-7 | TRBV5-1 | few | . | TGCGCCAGCAGCTCCGGAGGGGACTGGGACTACGAGCAGTACTTC | CASSSGGDWDYEQYF
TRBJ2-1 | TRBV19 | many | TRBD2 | TGTGCCAGTAGGCCGACTAGCGGCCAATACAATGAGCAGTTCTTC | CASRPTSGQYNEQFF
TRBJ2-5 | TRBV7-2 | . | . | TGTGCCACCAGCCCATCTTTGACCCAGTACTTC | CATSPSLTQYF
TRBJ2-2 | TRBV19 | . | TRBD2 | TGTGCCAGTAGGGGACTAGCGAACGGGGAGCTGTTTTTT | CASRGLANGELFF
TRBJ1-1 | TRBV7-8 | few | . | TGTGCCAGCAGCTTCACGGAGGGGGACACTGAAGCTTTCTTT | CASSFTEGDTEAFF
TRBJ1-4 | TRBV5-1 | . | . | TGCGCCAGCAGCCGTGGGACGGCGGGCTTAAGTAATGAAAAACTGTTTTTT | CASSRGTAGLSNEKLFF
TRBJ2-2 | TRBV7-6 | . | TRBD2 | TGTGCCAGCAGCACGACTAGCGGGGACACCGGGGAGCTGTTTTTT | CASSTTSGDTGELFF
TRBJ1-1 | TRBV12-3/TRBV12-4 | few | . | TGTGCCAGCAGCGGGGGGGTCACTGAAGCTTTCTTT | CASSGGVTEAFF
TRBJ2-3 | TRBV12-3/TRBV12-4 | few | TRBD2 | TGTGCCAGCAGTTCGGGACTAGCGGGGACGCAGTATTTT | CASSSGLAGTQYF
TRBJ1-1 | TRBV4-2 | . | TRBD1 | TGTGCCAGCAGCCAAGATCCGGGACAGGGTAAAACTTTCTTT | CASSQDPGQGKTFF
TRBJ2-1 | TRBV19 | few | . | TGTGCCAGCTGGGCCCCTCGGGGTGAGCAGTTCTTC | CASWAPRGEQFF
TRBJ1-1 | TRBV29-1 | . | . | TGCAGCGTTGCGGGGGCGCGGGTGAACACTGAAGCTTTCTTT | CSVAGARVNTEAFF